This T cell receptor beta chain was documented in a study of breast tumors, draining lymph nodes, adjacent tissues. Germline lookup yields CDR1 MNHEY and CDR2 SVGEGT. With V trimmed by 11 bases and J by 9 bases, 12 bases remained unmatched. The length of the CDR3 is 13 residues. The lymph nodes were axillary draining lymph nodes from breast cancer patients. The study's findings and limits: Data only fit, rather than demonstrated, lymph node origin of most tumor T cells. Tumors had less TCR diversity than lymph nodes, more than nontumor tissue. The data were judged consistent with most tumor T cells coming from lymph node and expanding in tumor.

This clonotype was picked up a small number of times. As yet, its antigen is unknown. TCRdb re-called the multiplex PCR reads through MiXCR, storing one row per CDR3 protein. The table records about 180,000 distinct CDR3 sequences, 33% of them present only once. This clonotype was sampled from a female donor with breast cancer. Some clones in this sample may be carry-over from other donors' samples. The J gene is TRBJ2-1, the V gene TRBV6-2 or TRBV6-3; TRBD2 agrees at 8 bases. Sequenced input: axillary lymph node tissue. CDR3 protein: CADNSTSAIEQFF. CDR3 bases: TGTGCCGATAATTCGACTAGCGCAATTGAGCAGTTCTTC.